This record looks at one TCR beta chain sequence and its context. Its antigen is undetermined. The source of the sample is a study of T cells after yellow fever vaccination. CDR3 length: 14 amino acids. Per the germline V gene, CDR1 is SQVTM and CDR2 is ANQGSEA. Germline trimming cut 2 bases from V and 4 bases from J; bases unmatched to any gene: 7. Study-level results: In post-booster samples, most primary-vaccination clones reappeared (approximately 96% CD4, roughly 90% CD8). A minor fraction of clonotypes spanned both CD4 and CD8 compartments. The bulk population could contribute abundant contaminating clonotypes to FACS-sorted repertoires.

Generation of TCR cDNA used 5'RACE template switching (which added a universal primer site and UMIs). MiXCR, applied by TCRdb to the 5' RACE reads, yields one record per CDR3 protein. The sample yields about 630,000 distinct CDR3 sequences, approximately 13% seen once. The starting material was PBMCs, obtained on the day of the yellow fever booster vaccination. The sequence was collected from a man aged 25 to 45 who received the YFV17D yellow fever vaccine. The chain carries TRBV29-1 and TRBJ2-5; 7 nucleotides match TRBD1. The DNA for the CDR3 is TGCAGCGTTGAAAAAGACAGGGCCGGAGAGACCCAGTACTTC. It encodes CSVEKDRAGETQYF. Supplemented by reference TRBV29-1 and TRBJ2-5, the full variable domain reads SAVISQKPSRDICQRGTSLTIQCQVDSQVTMMFWYRQQPGQSLTLIATANQGSEATYESGFVIDKFPISRPNLTFSTLTVSNMSPEDSSIYLCSVEKDRAGETQYFGPGTRLLVL.